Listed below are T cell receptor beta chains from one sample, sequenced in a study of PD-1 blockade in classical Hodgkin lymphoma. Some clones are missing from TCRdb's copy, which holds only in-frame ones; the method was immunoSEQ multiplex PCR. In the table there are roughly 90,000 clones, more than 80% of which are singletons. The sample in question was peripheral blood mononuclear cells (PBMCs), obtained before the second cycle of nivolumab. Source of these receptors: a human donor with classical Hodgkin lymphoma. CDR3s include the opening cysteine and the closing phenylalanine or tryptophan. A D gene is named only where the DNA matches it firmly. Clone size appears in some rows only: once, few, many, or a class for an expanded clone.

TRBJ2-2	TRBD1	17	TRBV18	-	TGTGCCAGCTCACCACGGCCGGGACAGGGTAACACCGGGGAGCTGTTTTTT	CASSPRPGQGNTGELFF
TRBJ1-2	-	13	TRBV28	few	TGTGCCAGCAGTCCGGGGAGTAACTATGGCTACACCTTC	CASSPGSNYGYTF
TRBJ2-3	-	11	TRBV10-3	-	TGTGCCATCAGTGAAATAGATACGCAGTATTTT	CAISEIDTQYF
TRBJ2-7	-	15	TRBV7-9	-	TGTGCCAGCAGCTTAAGGAACCGGGGCCTCGGCGAGCAGTACTTC	CASSLRNRGLGEQYF
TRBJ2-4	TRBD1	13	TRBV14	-	TGTGCCAGCAGCGAAGACAGGGGAAACATTCAGTACTTC	CASSEDRGNIQYF
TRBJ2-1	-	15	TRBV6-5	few	TGTGCCAGCAGTTACGAGACCCGCTCCTACAATGAGCAGTTCTTC	CASSYETRSYNEQFF
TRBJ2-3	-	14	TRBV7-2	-	TGTGCCAGCAGCTTAGCGGGGACCACAGATACGCAGTATTTT	CASSLAGTTDTQYF
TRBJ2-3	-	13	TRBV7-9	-	TGTGCCAGCAGCCTCCTGAGTCTGGATACGCAGTATTTT	CASSLLSLDTQYF
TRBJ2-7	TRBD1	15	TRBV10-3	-	TGTGCCATCAGTGAGGCAGGGGGCACCCACTACGAGCAGTACTTC	CAISEAGGTHYEQYF
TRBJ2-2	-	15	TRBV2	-	TGTGCCAGCCTCCGGGGACTTAGGAACACCGGGGAGCTGTTTTTT	CASLRGLRNTGELFF
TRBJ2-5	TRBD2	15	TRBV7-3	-	TGTGCCAGCAGCCCGACTAGCGGGAGTCTGGAGACCCAGTACTTC	CASSPTSGSLETQYF
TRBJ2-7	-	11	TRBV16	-	TGTGCCAGCAGCCCAGGGGTCGAGCAGTACTTC	CASSPGVEQYF
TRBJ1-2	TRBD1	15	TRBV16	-	TGTGCCAGCAGCCAATCACAGGGGATATACTATGGCTACACCTTC	CASSQSQGIYYGYTF
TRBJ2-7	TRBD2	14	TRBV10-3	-	TGTGCCATCAGCGTGGGGACTAGCGGCTACGAGCAGTACTTC	CAISVGTSGYEQYF
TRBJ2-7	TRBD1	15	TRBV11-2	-	TGTGCCAGCAGCTCTACCGGGACAGGGGACTACGAGCAGTACTTC	CASSSTGTGDYEQYF
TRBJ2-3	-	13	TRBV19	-	TGTGCCACCACGGACAGAAACACAGATACGCAGTATTTT	CATTDRNTDTQYF
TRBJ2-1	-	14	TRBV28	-	TGTGCCAGCAGCTCAGGCCTTTCCTACAATGAGCAGTTCTTC	CASSSGLSYNEQFF
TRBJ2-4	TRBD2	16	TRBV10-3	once	TGTGCCATCAGTGAGTCGGAACTAGCGGGAAGGAACATTCAGTACTTC	CAISESELAGRNIQYF
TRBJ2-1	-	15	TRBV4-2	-	TGTGCCAGCAGCCAAGTCAGCGGCTCCTACAATGAGCAGTTCTTC	CASSQVSGSYNEQFF
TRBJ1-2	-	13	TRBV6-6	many	TGTGCCAGCAGCCTTCAGCCGAACTATGGCTACACCTTC	CASSLQPNYGYTF
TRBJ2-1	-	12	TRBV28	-	TGTGCCAGCAGTTTAAGGTACAATGAGCAGTTCTTC	CASSLRYNEQFF
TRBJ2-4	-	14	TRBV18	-	TGTGCCAGCTCACCGGGTATTGACAAAAACATTCAGTACTTC	CASSPGIDKNIQYF
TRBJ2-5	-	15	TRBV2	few	TGTGCCAGCAGACCTTCGGGCCGCTTGATAGAGACCCAGTACTTC	CASRPSGRLIETQYF
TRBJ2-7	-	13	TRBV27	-	TGTGCCAGCAGTACACACCGGGACCGCGAGCAGTACTTC	CASSTHRDREQYF
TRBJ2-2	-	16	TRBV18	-	TGTGCCAGCTCACTAACCGGACAGCATAACACCGGGGAGCTGTTTTTT	CASSLTGQHNTGELFF
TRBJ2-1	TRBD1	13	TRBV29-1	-	TGCAGCGCCCGGACAGGGGCGAACAATGAGCAGTTCTTC	CSARTGANNEQFF
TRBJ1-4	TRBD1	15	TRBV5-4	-	TGTGCCAGCAGCTTTGCCGGGACAGGGGCTGAAAAACTGTTTTTT	CASSFAGTGAEKLFF
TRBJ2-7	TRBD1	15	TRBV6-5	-	TGTGCCAGCAGACTCCGGGACAGGGGCCCCCACGAGCAGTACTTC	CASRLRDRGPHEQYF
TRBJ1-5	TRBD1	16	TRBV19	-	TGTGCCAGTAGTACCGACAGGGGGGGGTACAATCAGCCCCAGCATTTT	CASSTDRGGYNQPQHF
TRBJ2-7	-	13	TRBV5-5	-	TGTGCCAGCAGCCTGGCCCCGTCCTACGAGCAGTACTTC	CASSLAPSYEQYF
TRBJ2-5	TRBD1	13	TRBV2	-	TGTGCCAGCAGTGGCAGGGGGCAAGAGACCCAGTACTTC	CASSGRGQETQYF
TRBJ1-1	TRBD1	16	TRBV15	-	TGTGCCACCAGCAGGCATTGGGACAGAGGGGGGACTGAAGCTTTCTTT	CATSRHWDRGGTEAFF
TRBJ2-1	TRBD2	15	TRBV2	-	TGTGCCAGGAAGGCAGAAGCGGGAGGGCCGCATGAGCAGTTCTTC	CARKAEAGGPHEQFF
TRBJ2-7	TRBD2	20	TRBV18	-	TGTGCCAGCTCACCAAGCCCCCTCGTCAGAAGTGGGACTAGCGCCTACGAGCAGTACTTC	CASSPSPLVRSGTSAYEQYF
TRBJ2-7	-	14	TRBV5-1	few	TGCGCCAGCAGCTTGGGAGGGAAGCCCTACGAGCAGTACTTC	CASSLGGKPYEQYF
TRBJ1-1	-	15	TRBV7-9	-	TGTGCCAGCAGTGGGTCGATTAGGGGTGACGCTGAAGCTTTCTTT	CASSGSIRGDAEAFF
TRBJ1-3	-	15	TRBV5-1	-	TGCGCCAGCAGCTTGGACGGTAGCTCTGGAAACACCATATATTTT	CASSLDGSSGNTIYF
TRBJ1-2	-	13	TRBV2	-	TGTGCCAGCAGCCCAGCCGGGGTGGGTGGCTACACCTTC	CASSPAGVGGYTF
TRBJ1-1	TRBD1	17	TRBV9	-	TGTGCCAGCAGCGTGGCGACAGGGGGCGAAGTATGGACTGAAGCTTTCTTT	CASSVATGGEVWTEAFF
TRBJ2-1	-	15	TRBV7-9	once	TGTGCCAGCAGCCCGTGGGGGGCTACATACAATGAGCAGTTCTTC	CASSPWGATYNEQFF
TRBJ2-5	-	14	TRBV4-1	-	TGCGCCAGCAGCCCTCCCGGGGGTTCGGAGACCCAGTACTTC	CASSPPGGSETQYF
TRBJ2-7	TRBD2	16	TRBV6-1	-	TGTGCCAGCAGTGATTTAGCGGGATATTACTCCTACGAGCAGTACTTC	CASSDLAGYYSYEQYF
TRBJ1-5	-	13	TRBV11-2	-	TGTGCCAGCAGCCCCACCCTCAATCAGCCCCAGCATTTT	CASSPTLNQPQHF
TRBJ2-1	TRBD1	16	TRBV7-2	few	TGTGCCAGCAGCAAATCCGGGACAGGGATATACAATGAGCAGTTCTTC	CASSKSGTGIYNEQFF
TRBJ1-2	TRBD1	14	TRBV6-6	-	TGTGCCAGCAGTCAGACAGGGGTTAACTATGGCTACACCTTC	CASSQTGVNYGYTF
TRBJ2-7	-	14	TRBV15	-	TGTGCCACCAGCAGAGATCAAGGACCTTGGGGGCAGTACTTC	CATSRDQGPWGQYF